A selection of T cell receptor beta chains follows, all from one sample in a study of Graves' ophthalmopathy and Graves' hyperthyroidism. MiXCR was run by TCRdb on the multiplex PCR reads, yielding one entry per CDR3 protein. The table includes about 740,000 distinct CDR3 sequences, approximately 40% detected once. The source material was peripheral blood. The receptors originated from an adult man with Graves' ophthalmopathy. Each CDR3 is given with its conserved first and last residue. The order of the fields is clone size, CDR3 length, J gene, V gene, D gene, CDR3 protein, CDR3 DNA. The D gene is left open where the match is weak. Clone size is not always given. Where it is, it says once, few, many or a class for expanded clones.

many,15,TRBJ1-2,TRBV6-6,TRBD1,CASSYSKGTGYGYTF,TGTGCCAGCAGTTACTCGAAAGGGACAGGATATGGCTACACCTTC
many,15,TRBJ1-5,TRBV19,NA,CATKDRTSDNQPQHF,TGTGCCACCAAAGACAGGACCTCGGACAATCAGCCCCAGCATTTT
few,16,TRBJ1-1,TRBV7-9,TRBD1,CASSLAFAGQGTEAFF,TGTGCCAGCAGCTTAGCTTTCGCAGGACAGGGCACTGAAGCTTTCTTT
NA,14,TRBJ2-5,TRBV15,TRBD1,CATSRRTGQETQYF,TGTGCCACCAGCAGGAGGACAGGGCAAGAGACCCAGTACTTC
many,13,TRBJ2-5,TRBV7-6,NA,CASSSFFGETQYF,TGTGCCAGCAGCTCATTCTTTGGGGAGACCCAGTACTTC
NA,16,TRBJ1-3,TRBV9,TRBD1,CASTTGQGADGNTIYF,TGTGCCAGCACCACGGGACAGGGGGCGGATGGAAACACCATATATTTT
many,11,TRBJ1-2,TRBV10-3,NA,CATLGGSGYTF,TGTGCCACACTCGGTGGGTCTGGCTACACCTTC
NA,14,TRBJ1-1,TRBV10-2,NA,CASTWGVMNTEAFF,TGCGCCAGCACTTGGGGGGTCATGAACACTGAAGCTTTCTTT
many,13,TRBJ1-5,TRBV15,NA,CATSRDSGQPQHF,TGTGCCACCAGCAGAGATAGCGGCCAGCCCCAGCATTTT
many,11,TRBJ1-3,TRBV25-1,NA,CASSDQNTIYF,TGTGCCAGCAGTGATCAAAACACCATATATTTT
NA,15,TRBJ2-7,TRBV4-3,TRBD2,CASSQVLAGGHEQYF,TGCGCCAGCAGCCAAGTCCTAGCGGGAGGCCACGAGCAGTACTTC
many,15,TRBJ1-4,TRBV15,TRBD1,CATSRETGVSSRLFF,TGTGCCACCAGCAGGGAGACAGGGGTCTCCTCTCGGCTGTTTTTT
many,17,TRBJ1-4,TRBV9,NA,CASSVARDSSANEKLFF,TGTGCCAGCAGCGTAGCTAGGGACTCCTCTGCTAATGAAAAACTGTTTTTT
NA,16,TRBJ2-5,TRBV24-1,TRBD1,CATSDRGQGTGETQYF,TGTGCCACCAGTGACCGGGGACAGGGGACCGGGGAGACCCAGTACTTC
few,14,TRBJ2-2,TRBV25-1,TRBD1,CASGDRVNTGELFF,TGTGCCAGCGGGGACAGGGTTAACACCGGGGAGCTGTTTTTT
few,15,TRBJ2-5,TRBV20-1,TRBD2,CSALPGLADQETQYF,TGCAGTGCGCTACCGGGACTAGCGGACCAAGAGACCCAGTACTTC
NA,14,TRBJ1-6,TRBV12-3/TRBV12-4,NA,CASSLNSRNSPLHF,TGTGCCAGCAGTTTAAATTCGAGGAATTCACCCCTCCACTTT
few,15,TRBJ1-3,TRBV7-2,TRBD1,CASSLGGQGGNTIYF,TGTGCCAGCAGCTTAGGAGGACAGGGCGGAAACACCATATATTTT
few,15,TRBJ2-5,TRBV7-9,NA,CASSPWGPGGETQYF,TGTGCCAGCAGCCCATGGGGCCCCGGAGGCGAGACCCAGTACTTC
NA,12,TRBJ2-7,TRBV29-1,TRBD1,CSATGGLYEQYF,TGCAGTGCGACAGGGGGCCTCTACGAGCAGTACTTC
few,14,TRBJ2-7,TRBV10-3,NA,CASQRKGEGYEQYF,TGTGCCAGCCAACGAAAGGGGGAGGGCTACGAGCAGTACTTC
few,14,TRBJ1-2,TRBV19,TRBD1,CASTPRGRSYGYTF,TGTGCCAGTACCCCTAGGGGGCGCAGCTATGGCTACACCTTC
few,14,TRBJ1-2,TRBV20-1,NA,CSAPLPQGGYGYTF,TGCAGTGCCCCCCTCCCGCAGGGAGGCTATGGCTACACCTTC
NA,15,TRBJ1-2,TRBV12-3/TRBV12-4,NA,CASSSRLPGPDGYTF,TGTGCCAGCAGTTCCAGACTACCGGGACCCGATGGCTACACCTTC
many,13,TRBJ2-7,TRBV10-3,NA,CAISEHRADEQYF,TGTGCCATCAGTGAACACAGGGCGGACGAGCAGTACTTC
many,14,TRBJ2-5,TRBV19,NA,CATQFGSGQETQYF,TGTGCCACCCAGTTTGGTAGCGGACAAGAGACCCAGTACTTC
many,16,TRBJ1-3,TRBV9,NA,CASSTTQGFVGNTIYF,TGTGCCAGCAGTACTACCCAGGGATTTGTTGGAAACACCATATATTTT
many,13,TRBJ1-3,TRBV10-2,NA,CASRPSSGNTIYF,TGCGCCAGCCGACCGAGCTCTGGAAACACCATATATTTT
many,13,TRBJ1-5,TRBV7-3,NA,CASSVGHGQPQHF,TGTGCCAGCAGCGTGGGACATGGTCAGCCCCAGCATTTT
NA,14,TRBJ2-7,TRBV20-1,TRBD2,CSASDSGRNYEQYF,TGCAGTGCTAGCGATAGCGGGAGGAACTACGAGCAGTACTTC
many,13,TRBJ1-2,TRBV20-1,NA,CSASTQNTYGYTF,TGCAGTGCTAGTACTCAGAACACCTATGGCTACACCTTC
NA,15,TRBJ1-1,TRBV4-1,NA,CASSRITGPWTEAFF,TGCGCCAGCAGCCGGATAACAGGGCCTTGGACTGAAGCTTTCTTT
NA,17,TRBJ1-2,TRBV25-1,NA,CASSPLFRQAHNYGYTF,TGTGCCAGCAGCCCCCTCTTCCGGCAGGCCCATAACTATGGCTACACCTTC
many,13,TRBJ1-1,TRBV10-3,TRBD1,CASRGTANTEAFF,TGTGCCAGCAGGGGGACGGCGAACACTGAAGCTTTCTTT
many,13,TRBJ2-7,TRBV12-3/TRBV12-4,TRBD1,CASRDRETYEQYF,TGTGCCAGCAGGGACAGGGAAACCTACGAGCAGTACTTC
NA,14,TRBJ2-7,TRBV5-8,NA,CASNRATPSYEQYF,TGTGCCAGCAACAGGGCGACACCGAGCTACGAGCAGTACTTC
few,13,TRBJ1-2,TRBV19,NA,CASSAKGGRGYTF,TGTGCCAGTAGTGCTAAAGGTGGCCGGGGCTACACCTTC
few,20,TRBJ2-7,TRBV6-5,NA,CASSYSKRVWGLLVSYEQYF,TGTGCCAGCAGTTACTCGAAACGGGTGTGGGGGTTGTTGGTGTCCTACGAGCAGTACTTC
few,16,TRBJ2-7,TRBV10-3,TRBD1,CASSFAGTGEGYEQYF,TGTGCCAGCAGTTTTGCCGGGACAGGGGAGGGCTACGAGCAGTACTTC
many,13,TRBJ2-7,TRBV7-7,NA,CASSTLNSYEQYF,TGTGCCAGCAGCACGCTAAACAGCTACGAGCAGTACTTC
NA,11,TRBJ1-4,TRBV29-1,TRBD1,CSVTGEGKLFF,TGCAGCGTGACAGGGGAGGGAAAACTGTTTTTT
NA,11,TRBJ2-1,TRBV29-1,NA,CSVEKGGEQFF,TGCAGCGTTGAAAAGGGAGGAGAGCAGTTCTTC
many,14,TRBJ2-5,TRBV2,NA,CASSRGNNQETQYF,TGTGCCAGCAGCCGGGGTAACAATCAAGAGACCCAGTACTTC
NA,15,TRBJ1-6,TRBV25-1,NA,CASQDRVAHGSPLHF,TGTGCCAGCCAAGATCGGGTGGCCCATGGGTCACCCCTCCACTTT
many,16,TRBJ2-7,TRBV7-2,TRBD2,CASSAVGLAGTYEQYF,TGTGCCAGCAGCGCGGTGGGTCTAGCGGGTACCTACGAGCAGTACTTC
NA,16,TRBJ2-6,TRBV19,TRBD2,CASSSDGGAGANVLTF,TGTGCCAGTAGTTCCGATGGGGGGGCTGGGGCCAACGTCCTGACTTTC
few,14,TRBJ2-7,TRBV4-2,NA,CAVAPTENSYEQYF,TGTGCCGTAGCCCCCACGGAGAACTCCTACGAGCAGTACTTC
many,14,TRBJ2-7,TRBV7-9,TRBD1,CASSRGQGALEQYF,TGTGCCAGCAGCCGCGGACAGGGCGCATTGGAGCAGTACTTC
NA,15,TRBJ2-7,TRBV10-1,TRBD2,CASVELAGITYEQYF,TGCGCCAGCGTTGAATTAGCGGGGATTACCTACGAGCAGTACTTC
NA,15,TRBJ1-5,TRBV15,NA,CATSRDRGGSQPQHF,TGTGCCACCAGCAGAGATAGGGGGGGCAGTCAGCCCCAGCATTTT
many,13,TRBJ1-5,TRBV6-5,NA,CASSYKGGQPQHF,TGTGCCAGCAGTTACAAGGGTGGACAGCCCCAGCATTTT
NA,15,TRBJ2-1,TRBV7-9,NA,CASSLIGGGLNEQFF,TGTGCCAGCAGCTTAATAGGGGGGGGGCTCAATGAGCAGTTCTTC
NA,16,TRBJ2-2,TRBV25-1,NA,CASSAGDMSNTGELFF,TGTGCCAGCAGTGCTGGAGACATGTCGAACACCGGGGAGCTGTTTTTT
many,16,TRBJ1-2,TRBV2,NA,CASSKWRDTHNYGYTF,TGTGCCAGCAGTAAGTGGAGGGACACTCATAACTATGGCTACACCTTC